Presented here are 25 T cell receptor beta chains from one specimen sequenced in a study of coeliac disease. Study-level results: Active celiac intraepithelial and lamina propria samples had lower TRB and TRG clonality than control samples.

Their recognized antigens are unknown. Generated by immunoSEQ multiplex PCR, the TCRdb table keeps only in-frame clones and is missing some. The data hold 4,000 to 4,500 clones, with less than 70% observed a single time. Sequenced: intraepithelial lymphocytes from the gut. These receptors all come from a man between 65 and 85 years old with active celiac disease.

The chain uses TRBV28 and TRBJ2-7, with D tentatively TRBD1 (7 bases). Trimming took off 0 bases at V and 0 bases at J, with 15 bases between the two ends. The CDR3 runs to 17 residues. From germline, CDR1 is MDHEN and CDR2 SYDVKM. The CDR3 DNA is TGTGCCAGCAGTTTATGGGGCGGGACAGTCCGCTCCTACGAGCAGTACTTC. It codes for CASSLWGGTVRSYEQYF.

The chain's CDR3 is CASSSNRDRIIYGYTF. CDR3 sequence (DNA): TGTGCCAGCAGTTCGAACCGGGACAGAATAATCTATGGCTACACCTTC. This chain connects TRBV6-5 to TRBJ1-2, with 7 bases fitting TRBD1. The CDR3 is 16 amino acids. Germline V CDR1 and CDR2: MNHEY, SVGAGI. The V gene end was trimmed by 4 bases and the J gene end by 4 bases; junction bases not matched to a gene: 12.

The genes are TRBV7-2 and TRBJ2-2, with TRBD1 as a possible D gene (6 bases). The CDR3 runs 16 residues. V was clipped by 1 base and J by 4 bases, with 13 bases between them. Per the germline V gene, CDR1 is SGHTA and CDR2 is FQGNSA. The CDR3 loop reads CASSLVHDRSTGELFF. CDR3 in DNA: TGTGCCAGCAGCTTAGTTCATGACAGGTCCACCGGGGAGCTGTTTTTT.

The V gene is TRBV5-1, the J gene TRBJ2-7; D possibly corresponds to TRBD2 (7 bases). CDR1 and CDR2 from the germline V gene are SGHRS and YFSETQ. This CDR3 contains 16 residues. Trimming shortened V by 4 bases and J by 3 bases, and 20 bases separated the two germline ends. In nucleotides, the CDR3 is TGCGCCAGCAGCAATGGGGGGGGCCTTTCAATCTACGAGCAGTACTTC. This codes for CASSNGGGLSIYEQYF.

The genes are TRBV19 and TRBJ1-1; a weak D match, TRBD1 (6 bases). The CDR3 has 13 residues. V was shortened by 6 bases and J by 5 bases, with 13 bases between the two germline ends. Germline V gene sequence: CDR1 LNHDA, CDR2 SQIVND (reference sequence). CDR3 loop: CASRGQLRTEAFF. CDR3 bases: TGTGCCAGTAGAGGACAGCTAAGGACTGAAGCTTTCTTT.

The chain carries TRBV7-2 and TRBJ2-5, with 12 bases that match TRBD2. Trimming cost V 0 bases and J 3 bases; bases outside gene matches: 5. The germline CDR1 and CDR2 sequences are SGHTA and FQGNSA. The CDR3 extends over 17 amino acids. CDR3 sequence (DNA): TGTGCCAGCAGCTTAGCGGCTAGCGGGGGGGCTAAAGAGACCCAGTACTTC. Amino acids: CASSLAASGGAKETQYF.

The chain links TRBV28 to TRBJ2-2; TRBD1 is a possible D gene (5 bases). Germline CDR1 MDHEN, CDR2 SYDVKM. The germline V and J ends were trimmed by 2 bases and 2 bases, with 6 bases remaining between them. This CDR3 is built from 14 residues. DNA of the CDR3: TGTGCCAGCAGTTTAGGACACAACACCGGGGAGCTGTTTTTT. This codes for CASSLGHNTGELFF.

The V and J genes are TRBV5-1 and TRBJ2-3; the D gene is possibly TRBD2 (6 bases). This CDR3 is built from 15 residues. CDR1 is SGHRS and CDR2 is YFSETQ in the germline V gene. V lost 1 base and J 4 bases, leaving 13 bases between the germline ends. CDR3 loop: CASSLHGRSPDTQYF. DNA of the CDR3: TGCGCCAGCAGCTTGCACGGGAGATCCCCAGATACGCAGTATTTT.

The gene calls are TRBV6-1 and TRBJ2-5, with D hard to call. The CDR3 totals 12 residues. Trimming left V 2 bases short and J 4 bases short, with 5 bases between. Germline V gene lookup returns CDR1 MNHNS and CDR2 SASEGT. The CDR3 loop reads CASSEQVETQYF. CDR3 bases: TGTGCCAGCAGTGAACAGGTAGAGACCCAGTACTTC.

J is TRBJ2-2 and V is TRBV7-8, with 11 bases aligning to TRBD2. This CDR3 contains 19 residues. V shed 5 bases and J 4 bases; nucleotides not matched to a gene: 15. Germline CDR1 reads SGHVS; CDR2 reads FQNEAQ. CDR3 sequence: CASSPPPIYSGRATGELFF. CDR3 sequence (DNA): TGTGCCAGCAGCCCACCCCCCATATATAGCGGGAGGGCCACCGGGGAGCTGTTTTTT.

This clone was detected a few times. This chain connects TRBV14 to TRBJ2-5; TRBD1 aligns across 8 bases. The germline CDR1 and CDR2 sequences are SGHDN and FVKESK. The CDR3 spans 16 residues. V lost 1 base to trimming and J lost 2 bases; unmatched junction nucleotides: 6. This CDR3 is CASSQGMGDRQETQYF. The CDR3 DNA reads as TGTGCCAGCAGCCAAGGAATGGGGGACAGGCAAGAGACCCAGTACTTC.

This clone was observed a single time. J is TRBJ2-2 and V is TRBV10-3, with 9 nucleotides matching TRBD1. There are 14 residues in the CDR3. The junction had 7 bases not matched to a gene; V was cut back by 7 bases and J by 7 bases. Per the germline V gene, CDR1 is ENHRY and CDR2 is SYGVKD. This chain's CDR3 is CAINKQGAGGELFF. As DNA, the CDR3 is TGTGCCATCAATAAACAGGGGGCGGGCGGGGAGCTGTTTTTT.

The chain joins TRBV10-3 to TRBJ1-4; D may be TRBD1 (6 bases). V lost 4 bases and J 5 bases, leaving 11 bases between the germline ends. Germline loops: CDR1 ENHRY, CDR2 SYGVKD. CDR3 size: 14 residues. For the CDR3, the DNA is TGTGCCATCAGTGGGACAGCGATAAATGAAAAACTGTTTTTT. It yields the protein CAISGTAINEKLFF.

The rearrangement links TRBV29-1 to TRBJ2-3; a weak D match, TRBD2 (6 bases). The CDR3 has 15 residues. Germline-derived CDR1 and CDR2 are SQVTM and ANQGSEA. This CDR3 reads CIVCTSTTSTDTQYF. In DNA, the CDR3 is TGCATCGTATGCACTAGCACCACTAGCACAGATACGCAGTATTTT.

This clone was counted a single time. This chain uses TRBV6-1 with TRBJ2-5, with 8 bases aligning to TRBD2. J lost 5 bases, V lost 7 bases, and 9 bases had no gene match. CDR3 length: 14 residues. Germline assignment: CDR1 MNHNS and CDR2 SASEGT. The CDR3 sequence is CASKVAGLGETQYF. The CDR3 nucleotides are TGTGCCAGCAAGGTAGCGGGGTTGGGGGAGACCCAGTACTTC.

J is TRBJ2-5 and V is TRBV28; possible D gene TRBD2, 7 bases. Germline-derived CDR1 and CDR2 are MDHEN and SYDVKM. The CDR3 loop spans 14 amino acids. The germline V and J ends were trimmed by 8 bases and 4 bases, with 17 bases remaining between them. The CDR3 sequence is CASVEGGPVETQYF. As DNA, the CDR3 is TGTGCCAGCGTTGAGGGGGGGCCTGTAGAGACCCAGTACTTC. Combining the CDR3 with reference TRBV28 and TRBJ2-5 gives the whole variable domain DVKVTQSSRYLVKRTGEKVFLECVQDMDHENMFWYRQDPGLGLRLIYFSYDVKMKEKGDIPEGYSVSREKKERFSLILESASTNQTSMYLCASVEGGPVETQYFGPGTRLLVL.

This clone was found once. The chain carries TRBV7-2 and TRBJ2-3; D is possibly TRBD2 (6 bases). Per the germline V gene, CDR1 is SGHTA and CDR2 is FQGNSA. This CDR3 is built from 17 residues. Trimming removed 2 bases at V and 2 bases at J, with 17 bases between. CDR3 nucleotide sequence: TGTGCCAGCAGCTTAACCCCGGGACTTAGAAACACAGATACGCAGTATTTT. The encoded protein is CASSLTPGLRNTDTQYF.

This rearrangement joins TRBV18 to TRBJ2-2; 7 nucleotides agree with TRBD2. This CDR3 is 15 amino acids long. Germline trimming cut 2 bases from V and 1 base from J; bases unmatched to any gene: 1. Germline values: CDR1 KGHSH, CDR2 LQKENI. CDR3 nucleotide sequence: TGTGCCAGCTCACCAAGGGAGGGGAACACCGGGGAGCTGTTTTTT. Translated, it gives CASSPREGNTGELFF.

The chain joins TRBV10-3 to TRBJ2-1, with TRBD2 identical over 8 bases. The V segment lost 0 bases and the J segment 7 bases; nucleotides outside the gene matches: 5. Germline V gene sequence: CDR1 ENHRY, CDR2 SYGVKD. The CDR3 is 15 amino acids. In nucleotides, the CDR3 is TGTGCCATCAGTGAGTCGTCCGGGACTAGTAATGAGCAGTTCTTC. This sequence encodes CAISESSGTSNEQFF.

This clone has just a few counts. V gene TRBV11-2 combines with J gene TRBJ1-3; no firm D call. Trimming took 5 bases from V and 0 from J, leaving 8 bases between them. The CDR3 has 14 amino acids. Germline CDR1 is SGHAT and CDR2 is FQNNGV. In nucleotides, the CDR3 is TGTGCCAGCAGCCAATATAGCTCTGGAAACACCATATATTTT. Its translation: CASSQYSSGNTIYF.

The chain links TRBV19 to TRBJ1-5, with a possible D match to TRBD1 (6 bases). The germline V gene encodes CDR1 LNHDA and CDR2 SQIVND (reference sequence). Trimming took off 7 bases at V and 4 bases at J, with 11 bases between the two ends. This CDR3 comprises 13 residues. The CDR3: CASNRELNQPQHF. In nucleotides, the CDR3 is TGTGCCAGTAACAGGGAGCTTAATCAGCCCCAGCATTTT.

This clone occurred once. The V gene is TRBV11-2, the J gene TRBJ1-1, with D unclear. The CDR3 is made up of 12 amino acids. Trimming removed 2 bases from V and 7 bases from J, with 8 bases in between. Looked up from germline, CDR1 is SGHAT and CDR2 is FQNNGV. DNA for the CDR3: TGTGCCAGCAGCTTACAGAGGCTTGAAGCTTTCTTT. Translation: CASSLQRLEAFF.

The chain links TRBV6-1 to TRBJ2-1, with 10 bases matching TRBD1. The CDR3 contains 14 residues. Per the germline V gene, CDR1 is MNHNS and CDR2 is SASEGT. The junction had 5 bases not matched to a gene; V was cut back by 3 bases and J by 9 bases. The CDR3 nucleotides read TGTGCCAGCAGTGACCGTGGGACAGGGGCTGAGCAGTTCTTC. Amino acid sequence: CASSDRGTGAEQFF.

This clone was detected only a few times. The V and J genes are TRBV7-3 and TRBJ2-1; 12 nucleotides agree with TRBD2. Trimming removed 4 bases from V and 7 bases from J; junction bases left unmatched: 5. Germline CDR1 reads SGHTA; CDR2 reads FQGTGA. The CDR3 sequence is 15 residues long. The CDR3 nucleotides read TGTGCCAGCAGCTCTAGCGGGACTAGCGGGAATGAGCAGTTCTTC. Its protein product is CASSSSGTSGNEQFF.

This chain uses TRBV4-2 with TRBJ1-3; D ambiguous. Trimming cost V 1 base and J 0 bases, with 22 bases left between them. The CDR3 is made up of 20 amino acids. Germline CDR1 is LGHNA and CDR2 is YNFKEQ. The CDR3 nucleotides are TGTGCCAGCAGCCAAGTCGGTGATTTCATGCGGGCCGTCTCTGGAAACACCATATATTTT. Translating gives CASSQVGDFMRAVSGNTIYF.